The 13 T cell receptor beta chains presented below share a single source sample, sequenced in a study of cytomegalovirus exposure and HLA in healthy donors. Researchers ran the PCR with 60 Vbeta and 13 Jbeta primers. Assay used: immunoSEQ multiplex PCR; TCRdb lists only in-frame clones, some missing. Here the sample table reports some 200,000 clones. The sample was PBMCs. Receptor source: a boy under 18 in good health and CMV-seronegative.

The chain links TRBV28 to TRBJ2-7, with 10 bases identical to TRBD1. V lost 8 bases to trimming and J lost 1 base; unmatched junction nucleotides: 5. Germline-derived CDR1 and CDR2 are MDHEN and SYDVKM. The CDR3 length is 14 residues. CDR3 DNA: TGTGCCAGCGAGGGACAGGGGCCTTCCTACGAGCAGTACTTC. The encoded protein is CASEGQGPSYEQYF.

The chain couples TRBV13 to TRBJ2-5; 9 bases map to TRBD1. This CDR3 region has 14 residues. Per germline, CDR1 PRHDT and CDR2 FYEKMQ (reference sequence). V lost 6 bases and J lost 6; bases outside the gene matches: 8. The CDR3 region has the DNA TGTGCCAGCAGTAACCGGGACAGGGTCCAGACCCAGTACTTC. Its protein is CASSNRDRVQTQYF. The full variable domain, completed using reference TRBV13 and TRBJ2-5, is AAGVIQSPRHLIKEKRETATLKCYPIPRHDTVYWYQQGPGQDPQFLISFYEKMQSDKGSIPDRFSAQQFSDYHSELNMSSLELGDSALYFCASSNRDRVQTQYFGPGTRLLVL.

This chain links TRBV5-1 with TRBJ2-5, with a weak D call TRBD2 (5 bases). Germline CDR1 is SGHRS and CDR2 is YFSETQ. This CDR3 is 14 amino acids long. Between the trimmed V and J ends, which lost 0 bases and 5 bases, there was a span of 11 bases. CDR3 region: CASSLAAGGETQYF. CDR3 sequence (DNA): TGCGCCAGCAGCTTGGCCGCGGGTGGGGAGACCCAGTACTTC.

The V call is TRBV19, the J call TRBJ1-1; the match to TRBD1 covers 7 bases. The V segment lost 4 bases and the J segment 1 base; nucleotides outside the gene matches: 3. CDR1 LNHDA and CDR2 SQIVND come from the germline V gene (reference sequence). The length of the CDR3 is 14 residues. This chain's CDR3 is CASSTRGTNTEAFF. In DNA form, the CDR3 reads TGTGCCAGTAGTACCAGGGGGACGAACACTGAAGCTTTCTTT.

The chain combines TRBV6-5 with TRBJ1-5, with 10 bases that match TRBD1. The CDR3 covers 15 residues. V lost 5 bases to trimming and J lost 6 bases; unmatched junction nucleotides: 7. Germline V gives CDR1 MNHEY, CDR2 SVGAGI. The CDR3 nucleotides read TGTGCCAGCAGTCCGGGACAGGGGTTTGGTCAGCCCCAGCATTTT. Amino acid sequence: CASSPGQGFGQPQHF.

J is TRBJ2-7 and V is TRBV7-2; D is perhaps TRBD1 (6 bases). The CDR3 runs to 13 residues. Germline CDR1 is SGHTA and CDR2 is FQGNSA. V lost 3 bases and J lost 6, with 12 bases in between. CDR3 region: CASSFDTGTEQYF. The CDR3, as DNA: TGTGCCAGCAGCTTTGACACAGGGACCGAGCAGTACTTC. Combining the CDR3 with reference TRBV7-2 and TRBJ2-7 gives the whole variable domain GAGVSQSPSNKVTEKGKDVELRCDPISGHTALYWYRQSLGQGLEFLIYFQGNSAPDKSGLPSDRFSAERTGGSVSTLTIQRTQQEDSAVYLCASSFDTGTEQYFGPGTRLTVT.

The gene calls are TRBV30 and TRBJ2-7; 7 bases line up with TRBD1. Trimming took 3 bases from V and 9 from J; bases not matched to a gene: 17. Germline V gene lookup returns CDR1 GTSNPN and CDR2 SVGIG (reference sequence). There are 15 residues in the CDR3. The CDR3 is CAWSKPGQLERGQYF. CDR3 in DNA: TGTGCCTGGAGCAAACCGGGACAGTTAGAACGAGGGCAGTACTTC. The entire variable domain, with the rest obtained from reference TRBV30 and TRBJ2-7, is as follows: SQTIHQWPATLVQPVGSPLSLECTVEGTSNPNLYWYRQAAGRGLQLLFYSVGIGQISSEVPQNLSASRPQDRQFILSSKKLLLSDSGFYLCAWSKPGQLERGQYFGPGTRLTVT.

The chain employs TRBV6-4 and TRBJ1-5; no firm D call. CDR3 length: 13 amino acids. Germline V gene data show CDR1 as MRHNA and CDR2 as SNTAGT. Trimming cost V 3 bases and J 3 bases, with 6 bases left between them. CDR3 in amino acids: CASSEGPNQPQHF. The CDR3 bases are TGTGCCAGCAGTGAGGGCCCCAATCAGCCCCAGCATTTT.

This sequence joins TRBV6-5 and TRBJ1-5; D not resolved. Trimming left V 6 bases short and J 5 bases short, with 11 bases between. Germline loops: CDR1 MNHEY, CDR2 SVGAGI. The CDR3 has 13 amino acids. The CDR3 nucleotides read TGTGCCAGCAGATGGACTGAATATCAGCCCCAGCATTTT. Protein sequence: CASRWTEYQPQHF.

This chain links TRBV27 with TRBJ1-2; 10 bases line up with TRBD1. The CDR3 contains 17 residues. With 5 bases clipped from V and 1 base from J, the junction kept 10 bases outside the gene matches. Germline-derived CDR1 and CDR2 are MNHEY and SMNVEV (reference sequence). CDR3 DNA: TGTGCCAGCAGTGCCAACCGGGACAGGGGTTTTAACTATGGCTACACCTTC. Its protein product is CASSANRDRGFNYGYTF.

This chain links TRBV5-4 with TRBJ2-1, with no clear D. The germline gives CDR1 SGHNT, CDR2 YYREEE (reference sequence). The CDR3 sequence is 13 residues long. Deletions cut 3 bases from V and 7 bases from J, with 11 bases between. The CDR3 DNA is TGTGCCAGCAGCTCCGCGAACGGGAATGAGCAGTTCTTC. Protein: CASSSANGNEQFF.

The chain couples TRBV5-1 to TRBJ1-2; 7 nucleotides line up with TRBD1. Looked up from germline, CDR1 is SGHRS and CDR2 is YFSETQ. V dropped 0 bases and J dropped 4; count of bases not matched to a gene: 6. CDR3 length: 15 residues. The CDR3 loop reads CASSLGDSSSYGYTF. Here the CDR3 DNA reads TGCGCCAGCAGCTTGGGGGACAGCTCATCCTATGGCTACACCTTC.

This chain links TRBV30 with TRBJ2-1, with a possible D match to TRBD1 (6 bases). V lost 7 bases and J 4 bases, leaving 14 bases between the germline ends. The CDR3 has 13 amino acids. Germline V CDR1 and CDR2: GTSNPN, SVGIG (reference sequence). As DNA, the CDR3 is TGTGCCTCTGAGGGGGAACGGTACAATGAGCAGTTCTTC. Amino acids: CASEGERYNEQFF.